A few counts support the clone carrying this T cell receptor (beta chain). The germline V gene has CDR1 GTSNPN and CDR2 SVGIG (reference sequence). The CDR3 contains 13 residues. V gave up 4 bases and J gave up 5 bases, with 12 bases separating them. The data were obtained in a study of beta chain features in type 1 diabetes. Isolated RNA was reverse transcribed in full, so expressed TCRB transcripts were sequenced. Sequencing was performed with immunoSEQ multiplex PCR; in TCRdb, only in-frame clones are kept and a portion is missing. The data contain about 180,000 clones, about 13% of them singletons. Via the markers CD45RO/CCR7/CD25/CD127/CD95/CD27, stem cell-like memory, regulatory, central memory and naive CD4+ cells were sorted.

This sequence was found in a young woman in good health. Sequenced sample: central memory CD4+ T cells from blood. This chain joins TRBV30 and TRBJ1-5; a weak D match, TRBD1 (5 bases). CDR3 nucleotides: TGTGCCTGGAATCGGCGGGGGGATCAGCCCCAGCATTTT. It yields the protein CAWNRRGDQPQHF.